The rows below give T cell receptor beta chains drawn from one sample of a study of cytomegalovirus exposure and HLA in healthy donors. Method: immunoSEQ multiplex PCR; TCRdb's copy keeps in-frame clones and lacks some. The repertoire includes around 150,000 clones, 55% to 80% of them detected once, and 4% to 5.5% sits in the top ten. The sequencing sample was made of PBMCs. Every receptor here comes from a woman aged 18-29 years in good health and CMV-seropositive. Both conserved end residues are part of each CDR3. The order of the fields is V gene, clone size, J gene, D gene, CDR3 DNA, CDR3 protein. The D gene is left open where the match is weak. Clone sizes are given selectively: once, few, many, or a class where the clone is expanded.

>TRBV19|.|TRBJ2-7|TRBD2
TGTGCCAGTAGTAACACATGGACTAGGTCTCTCTACGAGCAGTACTTC
CASSNTWTRSLYEQYF
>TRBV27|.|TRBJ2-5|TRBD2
TGTGCCAGCAGTATCCTCCCGGGACTACCAAGAGAGACCCAGTACTTC
CASSILPGLPRETQYF
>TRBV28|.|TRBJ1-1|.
TGTGCCAGCAGTTTATACCCGGGTTTGGTTTACACTGAAGCTTTCTTT
CASSLYPGLVYTEAFF
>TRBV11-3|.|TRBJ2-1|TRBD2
TGTGCCAGTGGGACTAGCTCCTACAATGAGCAGTTCTTC
CASGTSSYNEQFF
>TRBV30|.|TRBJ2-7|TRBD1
TGTGCCTGGAGTCTAGGGACAGGGGGCTTCTACGAGCAGTACTTC
CAWSLGTGGFYEQYF
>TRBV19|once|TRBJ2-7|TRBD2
TGTGCCAGTAGTCCGGGACTATCCTACGAGCAGTACTTC
CASSPGLSYEQYF
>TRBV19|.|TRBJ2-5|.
TGTGCCAGTAGTATTCTCGGGGCAGGGACTTACCAAGAGACCCAGTACTTC
CASSILGAGTYQETQYF
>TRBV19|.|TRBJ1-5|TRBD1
TGTGCCAGTAGTCAACAGACAGGGAGCAATCAGCCCCAGCATTTT
CASSQQTGSNQPQHF
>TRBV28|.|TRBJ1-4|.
TGTGCCAGCAGTAAACCGGGACACCGAGCAACTAATGAAAAACTGTTTTTT
CASSKPGHRATNEKLFF
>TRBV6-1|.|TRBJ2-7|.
TGTGCCAGCAGTAACCGGGACTTCAGGTTCTACGAGCAGTACTTC
CASSNRDFRFYEQYF
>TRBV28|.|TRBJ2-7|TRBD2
TGTGCCAGCAGTTATCCGAGGACTAGCGGTCCCATCTCCTACGAGCAGTACTTC
CASSYPRTSGPISYEQYF
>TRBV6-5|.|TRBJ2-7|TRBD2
TGTGCCAGCAGCTCCGGGACTAGCTACGAGCAGTACTTC
CASSSGTSYEQYF
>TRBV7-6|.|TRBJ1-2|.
TGTGCCAGCAGCTTATTGGGCCAAGGGGCAACAGGTGGCTACACCTTC
CASSLLGQGATGGYTF